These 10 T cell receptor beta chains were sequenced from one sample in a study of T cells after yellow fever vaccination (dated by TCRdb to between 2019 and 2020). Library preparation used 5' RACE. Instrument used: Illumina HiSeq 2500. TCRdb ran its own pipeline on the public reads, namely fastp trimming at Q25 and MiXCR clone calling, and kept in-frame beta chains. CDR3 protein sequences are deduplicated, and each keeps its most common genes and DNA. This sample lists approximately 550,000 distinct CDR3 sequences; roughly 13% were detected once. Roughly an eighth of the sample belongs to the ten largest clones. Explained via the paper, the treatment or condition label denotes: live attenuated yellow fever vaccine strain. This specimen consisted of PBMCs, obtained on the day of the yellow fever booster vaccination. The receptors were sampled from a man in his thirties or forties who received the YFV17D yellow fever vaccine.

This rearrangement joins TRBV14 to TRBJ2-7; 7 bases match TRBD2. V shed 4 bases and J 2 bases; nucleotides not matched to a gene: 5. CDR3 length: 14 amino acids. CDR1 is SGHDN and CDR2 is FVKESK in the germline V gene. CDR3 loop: CASSRGEGTYEQYF. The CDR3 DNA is TGTGCCAGCAGCCGCGGGGAGGGGACCTACGAGCAGTACTTC.

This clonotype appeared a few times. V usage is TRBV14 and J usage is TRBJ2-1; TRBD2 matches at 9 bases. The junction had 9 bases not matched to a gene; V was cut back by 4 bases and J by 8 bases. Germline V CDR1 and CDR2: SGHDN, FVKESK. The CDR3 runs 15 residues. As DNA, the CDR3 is TGTGCCAGCAGCCGTTGGGCTAGCGGGGCCTATGAGCAGTTCTTC. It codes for CASSRWASGAYEQFF.

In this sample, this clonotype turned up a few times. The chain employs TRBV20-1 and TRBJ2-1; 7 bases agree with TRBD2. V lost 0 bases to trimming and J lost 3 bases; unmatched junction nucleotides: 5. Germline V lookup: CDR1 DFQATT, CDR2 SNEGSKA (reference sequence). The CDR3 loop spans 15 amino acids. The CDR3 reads CSARDSSGDYNEQFF. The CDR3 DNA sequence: TGCAGTGCTAGAGATTCTAGCGGAGACTACAATGAGCAGTTCTTC.

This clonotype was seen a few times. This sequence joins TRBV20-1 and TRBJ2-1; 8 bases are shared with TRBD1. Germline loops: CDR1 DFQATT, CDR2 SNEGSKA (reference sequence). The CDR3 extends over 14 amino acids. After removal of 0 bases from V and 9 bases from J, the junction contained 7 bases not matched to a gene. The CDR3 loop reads CSARDDDRGVEQFF. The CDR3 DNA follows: TGCAGTGCTAGAGACGACGACAGGGGTGTTGAGCAGTTCTTC.

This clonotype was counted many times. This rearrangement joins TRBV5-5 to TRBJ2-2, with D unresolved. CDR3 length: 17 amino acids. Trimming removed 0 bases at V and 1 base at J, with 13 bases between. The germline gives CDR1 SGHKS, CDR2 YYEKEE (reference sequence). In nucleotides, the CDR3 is TGTGCCAGCAGCTTGGGAACCGGACGTCTGAACACCGGGGAGCTGTTTTTT. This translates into CASSLGTGRLNTGELFF.

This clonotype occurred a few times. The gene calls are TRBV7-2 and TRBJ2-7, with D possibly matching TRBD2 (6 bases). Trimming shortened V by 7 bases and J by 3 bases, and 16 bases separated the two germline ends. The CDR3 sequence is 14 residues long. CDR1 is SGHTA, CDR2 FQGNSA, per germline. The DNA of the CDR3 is TGTGCCAGCATTCCCGGGAGCGGTAACTACGAGCAGTACTTC. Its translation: CASIPGSGNYEQYF.

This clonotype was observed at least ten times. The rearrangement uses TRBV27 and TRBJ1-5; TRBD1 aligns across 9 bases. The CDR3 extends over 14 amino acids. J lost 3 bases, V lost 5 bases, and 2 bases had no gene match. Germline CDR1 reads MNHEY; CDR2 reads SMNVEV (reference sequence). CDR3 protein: CASSPQGANQPQHF. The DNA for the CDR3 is TGTGCCAGCAGTCCACAGGGGGCCAATCAGCCCCAGCATTTT.

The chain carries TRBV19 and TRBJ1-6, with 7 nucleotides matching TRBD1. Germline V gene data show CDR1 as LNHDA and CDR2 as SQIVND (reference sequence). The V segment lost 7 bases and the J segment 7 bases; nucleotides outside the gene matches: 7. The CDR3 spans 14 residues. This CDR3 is CASKWGTVNSPLHF. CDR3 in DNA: TGTGCCAGTAAATGGGGGACAGTGAATTCACCCCTCCACTTT.

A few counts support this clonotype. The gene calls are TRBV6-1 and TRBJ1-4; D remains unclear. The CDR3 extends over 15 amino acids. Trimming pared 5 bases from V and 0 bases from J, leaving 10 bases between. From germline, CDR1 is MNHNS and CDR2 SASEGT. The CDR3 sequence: CASSLGRSTNEKLFF. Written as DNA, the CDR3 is TGTGCCAGCAGTCTCGGACGGTCAACTAATGAAAAACTGTTTTTT.

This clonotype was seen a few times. CDR3 in amino acids: CSTTQGAGQPQHF. The CDR3 DNA sequence: TGCAGCACGACCCAGGGGGCCGGACAGCCCCAGCATTTT. The V call is TRBV29-1, the J call TRBJ1-5; the match to TRBD1 covers 8 bases. CDR1 and CDR2 from the germline V gene are SQVTM and ANQGSEA. The ends lost 8 bases at V and 7 bases at J; junction bases unmatched: 10. This CDR3 comprises 13 residues.